The present T cell receptor beta chain was sequenced within a study of technical replicates of blood from a handful of donors. Profiling relied on immunoSEQ multiplex PCR, and the TCRdb table lists in-frame clones only, not all of them. The repertoire holds 91,000 or so clones, with approximately 95% as singletons. This receptor was obtained from a human donor in good health. The specimen sequenced was T cells isolated from PBMCs.

The chain's CDR3 is CASSDRVGAGNEKLFF. In nucleotides, the CDR3 is TGTGCCAGCAGCGACCGGGTGGGGGCAGGTAATGAAAAACTGTTTTTT. The V gene is TRBV7-9, the J gene TRBJ1-4; TRBD1 might be the D (6 bases). CDR3 length equals 16 residues. Trimming took off 5 bases at V and 4 bases at J, with 17 bases between the two ends. Germline CDR1 SEHNR, CDR2 FQNEAQ (reference sequence).